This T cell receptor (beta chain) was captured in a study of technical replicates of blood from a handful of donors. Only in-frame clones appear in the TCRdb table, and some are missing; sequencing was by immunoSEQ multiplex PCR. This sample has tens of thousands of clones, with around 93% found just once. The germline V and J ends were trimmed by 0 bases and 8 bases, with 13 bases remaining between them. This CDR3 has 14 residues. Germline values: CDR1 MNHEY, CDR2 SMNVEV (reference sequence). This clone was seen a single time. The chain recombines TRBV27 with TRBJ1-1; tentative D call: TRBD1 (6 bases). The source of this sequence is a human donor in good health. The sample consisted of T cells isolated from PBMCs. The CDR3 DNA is TGTGCCAGCAGTTTATCGGAGGTACAGGGAGAAGCTTTCTTT. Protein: CASSLSEVQGEAFF.